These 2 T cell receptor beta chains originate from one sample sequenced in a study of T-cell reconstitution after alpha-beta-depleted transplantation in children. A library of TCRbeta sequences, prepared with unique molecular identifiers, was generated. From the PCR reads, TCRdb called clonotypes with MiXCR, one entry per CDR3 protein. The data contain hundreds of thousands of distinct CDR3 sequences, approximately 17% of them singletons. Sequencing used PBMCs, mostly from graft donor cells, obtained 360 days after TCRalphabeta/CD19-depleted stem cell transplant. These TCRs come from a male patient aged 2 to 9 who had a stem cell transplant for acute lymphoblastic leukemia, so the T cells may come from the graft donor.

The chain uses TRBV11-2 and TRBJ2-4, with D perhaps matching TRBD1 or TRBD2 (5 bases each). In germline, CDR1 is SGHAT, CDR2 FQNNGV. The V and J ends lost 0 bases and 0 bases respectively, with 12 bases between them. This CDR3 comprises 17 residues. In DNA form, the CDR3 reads TGTGCCAGCAGCTTAGAATTTACGGGGCTAGCCAAAAACATTCAGTACTTC. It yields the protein CASSLEFTGLAKNIQYF.

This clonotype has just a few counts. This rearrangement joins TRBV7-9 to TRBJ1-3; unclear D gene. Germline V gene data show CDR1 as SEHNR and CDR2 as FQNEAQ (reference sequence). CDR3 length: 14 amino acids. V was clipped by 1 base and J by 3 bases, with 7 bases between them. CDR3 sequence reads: CASSLDGDGNTIYF. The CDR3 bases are TGTGCCAGCAGCTTAGATGGGGATGGAAACACCATATATTTT.